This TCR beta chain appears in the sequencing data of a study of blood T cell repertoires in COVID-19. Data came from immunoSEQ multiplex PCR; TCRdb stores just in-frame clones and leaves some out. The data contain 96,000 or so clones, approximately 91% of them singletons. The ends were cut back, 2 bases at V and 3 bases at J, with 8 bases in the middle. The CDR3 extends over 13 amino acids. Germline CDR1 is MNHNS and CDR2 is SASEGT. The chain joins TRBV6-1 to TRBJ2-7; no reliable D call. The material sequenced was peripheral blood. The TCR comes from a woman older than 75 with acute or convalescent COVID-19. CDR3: CASSETGYYEQYF. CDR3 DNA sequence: TGTGCCAGCAGTGAAACCGGGTACTACGAGCAGTACTTC.